This T cell receptor (beta chain) was sequenced during a study of molecular identifiers for immune sequencing clone quantification. Study-wide results and caveats: Same-barcode identical TCR molecules could make highly expanded clones look smaller than they are.

Naive CD8 T cell sorting was performed on the CD8+CD4-CCR7+CD45RA+ phenotype. This clonotype was counted ten times or more. Its target is not known. MiXCR, run by TCRdb on the PCR reads, gives a single entry per CDR3 protein. Of around 460,000 distinct CDR3 sequences in the sample, roughly 23% were seen once. The specimen was naive CD8+ T cells from blood, with Jurkat cell RNA spiked in. The subset denotes: FACS-sorted CD8+CD4-CCR7+CD45RA+ naive T cells. The clonotype was recovered from a human donor in good health. Some libraries in this study had Jurkat cell RNA spiked in.

Written as DNA, the CDR3 is TGTGCCAGCAGCGAGGCCGCTGGACTAAGGGAAAAACTGTTTTTT. Translation gives CASSEAAGLREKLFF. The rearrangement links TRBV13 to TRBJ1-4; no clear D. The CDR3 loop spans 15 amino acids. Germline loops: CDR1 PRHDT, CDR2 FYEKMQ (reference sequence). Trimming shortened V by 5 bases and J by 8 bases, and 18 bases separated the two germline ends.